This T cell receptor (beta chain) was profiled in a study of neurological immune-mediated disorders. In its sample, this clonotype was seen a few times. The method for making cDNA was 5'RACE, and it used 10-nucleotide random UMIs. Each CDR3 protein is one row after TCRdb ran MiXCR on the 5' RACE reads. The table lists about 65,000 distinct CDR3 sequences, around 4% of them singletons. The receptor comes from a man aged 45-65 years with multiple sclerosis. Sequenced: PBMCs.

The CDR3 region is CSARDLSGGPYNEQFF. CDR3 nucleotides: TGCAGTGCTAGAGATCTTTCGGGGGGGCCCTACAATGAGCAGTTCTTC. The gene calls are TRBV20-1 and TRBJ2-1; 8 bases fit TRBD2. CDR1 and CDR2 from the germline V gene are DFQATT and SNEGSKA (reference sequence). This CDR3 spans 16 amino acids. The J segment lost 2 bases and the V segment lost 0 bases, leaving 6 bases of the junction unmatched.